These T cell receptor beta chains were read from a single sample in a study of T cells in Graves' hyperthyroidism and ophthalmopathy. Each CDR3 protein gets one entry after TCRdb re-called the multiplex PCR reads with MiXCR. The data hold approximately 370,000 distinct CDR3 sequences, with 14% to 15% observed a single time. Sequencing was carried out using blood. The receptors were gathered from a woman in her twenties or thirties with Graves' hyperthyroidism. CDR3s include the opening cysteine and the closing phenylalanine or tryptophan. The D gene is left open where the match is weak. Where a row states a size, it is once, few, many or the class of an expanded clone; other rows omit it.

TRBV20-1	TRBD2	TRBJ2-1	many	TGCAGTGCTAGGGACGGGAGGAACAATGAGCAGTTCTTC	CSARDGRNNEQFF
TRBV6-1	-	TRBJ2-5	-	TGTGCCAGCAGTGAGACAGGCCGGTACCAAGAGACCCAGTACTTC	CASSETGRYQETQYF
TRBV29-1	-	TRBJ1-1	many	TGCAGCGTTTCTCAGGGCCTAAGGTTGAACACTGAAGCTTTCTTT	CSVSQGLRLNTEAFF
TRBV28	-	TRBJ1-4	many	TGTGCCAGCAGTCATTACAGAGCAACTAATGAAAAACTGTTTTTT	CASSHYRATNEKLFF
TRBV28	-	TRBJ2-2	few	TGTGCCAGCAGTCCCGGCCGCCCTCGGGAGCTGTTTTTT	CASSPGRPRELFF
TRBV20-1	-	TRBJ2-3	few	TGCAGTGCCAAAGACGTATCTAGCACAGATACGCAGTATTTT	CSAKDVSSTDTQYF
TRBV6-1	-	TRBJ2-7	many	TGTGCCAGCAGTCCCAGGGTTAGCTCCTACGAGCAGTACTTC	CASSPRVSSYEQYF
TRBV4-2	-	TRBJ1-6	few	TGTGCCAGCAGCCAAGTAATTCGTTCGGCCCTCCACTTT	CASSQVIRSALHF
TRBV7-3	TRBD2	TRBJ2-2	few	TGTGCCAGCAGCTCCCAAGGGGCTAGCGGTGGTACCGGGGAGCTGTTTTTT	CASSSQGASGGTGELFF
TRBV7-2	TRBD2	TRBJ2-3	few	TGTGCCAGCAGCTTAAGACTAGCGGGACAAGATACGCAGTATTTT	CASSLRLAGQDTQYF
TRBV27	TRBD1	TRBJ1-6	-	TGTGCCAGCAGTCAACACAGGGGGCGGGGGAATTCACCCCTCCACTTT	CASSQHRGRGNSPLHF
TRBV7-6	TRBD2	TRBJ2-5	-	TGTGCCAGCAGCTTTGGGACTAGCGGAGCAGGAGCAGAGACCCAGTACTTC	CASSFGTSGAGAETQYF
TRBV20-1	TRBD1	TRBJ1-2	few	TGCAGTGCTAGAGATATACAGGGGAGTAAGGGCTATGGCTACACCTTC	CSARDIQGSKGYGYTF
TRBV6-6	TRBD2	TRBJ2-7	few	TGTGCCAGCAGTTACTCAAGCGGGACCTACGAGCAGTACTTC	CASSYSSGTYEQYF
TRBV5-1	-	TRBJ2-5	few	TGCGCCAGCAGCGATTGGGAAGGAACAGACCCAGAGACCCAGTACTTC	CASSDWEGTDPETQYF
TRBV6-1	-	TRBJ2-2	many	TGTGCCAGCAGGGGCACAATAAGGGCCGGGGAGCTGTTTTTT	CASRGTIRAGELFF
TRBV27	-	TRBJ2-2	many	TGTGCCAGCGGGAGGACTAATCTTGGGGAGCTGTTTTTT	CASGRTNLGELFF
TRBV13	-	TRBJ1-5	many	TGTGCCAGCAGCTTAGGGGGTCCTAATCAGCCCCAGCATTTT	CASSLGGPNQPQHF
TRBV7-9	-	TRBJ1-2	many	TGTGCCAGCAGCTTGGAGGTTGGCTATGGCTACACCTTC	CASSLEVGYGYTF
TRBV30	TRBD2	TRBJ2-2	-	TGTGCCTGGAGGAAACTAGCGGGAGGAGATACCGGGGAGCTGTTTTTT	CAWRKLAGGDTGELFF
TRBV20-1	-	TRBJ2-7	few	TGCAGTGCTAGAAGACAGCCCTACGAGCAGTACTTC	CSARRQPYEQYF
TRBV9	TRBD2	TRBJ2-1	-	TGTGCCAGCAGCGTCGGAACTAGCGGGAGATCGGGTGAGCAGTTCTTC	CASSVGTSGRSGEQFF
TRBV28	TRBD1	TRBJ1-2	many	TGTGCCAGCAGTTCCTGGACAGGCCGAGGCTACACCTTC	CASSSWTGRGYTF
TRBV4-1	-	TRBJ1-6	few	TGCGCCAGCAGCCAGGTCTTGAGGGATTCACCCCTCCACTTT	CASSQVLRDSPLHF
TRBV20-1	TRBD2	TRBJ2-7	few	TGCAGTGCCGATAGCGGGGCATACTACGAGCAGTACTTC	CSADSGAYYEQYF
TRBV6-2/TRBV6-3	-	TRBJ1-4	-	TGTGCCAGCAGGGACACTTCGCCCGGGAATGAAAAACTGTTTTTT	CASRDTSPGNEKLFF
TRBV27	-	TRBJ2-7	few	TGTGCCAGCAGTTCCGGACAGCGCTTGACCTACGAGCAGTACTTC	CASSSGQRLTYEQYF
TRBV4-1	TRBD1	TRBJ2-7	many	TGCGCCAGCAGCCAAGACGGGACAGGGGTCAACTACGAGCAGTACTTC	CASSQDGTGVNYEQYF
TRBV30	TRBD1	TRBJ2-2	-	TGTGCCTGGAGTGTACAGGGGGCTGGGGGCACCGGGGAGCTGTTTTTT	CAWSVQGAGGTGELFF
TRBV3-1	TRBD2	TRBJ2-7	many	TGTGCCAGCAGCCAACTAGCGGGCCCTATGGAGCAGTACTTC	CASSQLAGPMEQYF
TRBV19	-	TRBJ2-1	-	TGTGCCAGTAGTAAGGTGGCAGGTGGTATGGATGAGCAGTTCTTC	CASSKVAGGMDEQFF
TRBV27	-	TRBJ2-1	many	TGTGCCAGCAGCGCCGGGACGATGACCTACAATGAGCAGTTCTTC	CASSAGTMTYNEQFF